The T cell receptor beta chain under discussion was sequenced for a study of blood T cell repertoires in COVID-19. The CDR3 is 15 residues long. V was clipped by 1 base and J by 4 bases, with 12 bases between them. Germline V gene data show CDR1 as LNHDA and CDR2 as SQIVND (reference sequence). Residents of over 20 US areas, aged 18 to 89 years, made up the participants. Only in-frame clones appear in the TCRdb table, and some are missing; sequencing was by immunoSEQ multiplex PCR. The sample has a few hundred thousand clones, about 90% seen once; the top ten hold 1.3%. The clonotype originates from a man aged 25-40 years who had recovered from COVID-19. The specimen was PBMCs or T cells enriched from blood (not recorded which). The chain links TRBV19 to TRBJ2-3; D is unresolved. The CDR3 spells CASSIGPTIADTQYF. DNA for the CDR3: TGTGCCAGTAGTATAGGTCCGACAATTGCAGATACGCAGTATTTT.